What follows are 30 T cell receptor beta chains derived from one specimen sequenced in a study of vaccination and CD4 T cells after COVID-19. The assay that was used to sequence DNA from cultured CD4+ T cells was the Oncomine TCR Beta short-read assay. TCRdb itself ran the PCR reads through MiXCR, one entry per CDR3 protein. This table has over 10,000 distinct CDR3 sequences, under 75% appearing once. Documented treatment: approximately nine-day PBMC culture with coronavirus spike peptide pools or control peptides (ViraFEST assay). These receptors' targets are unknown. Sequenced sample: CD4+ T cells from blood, cultured in vitro. These receptor sequences come from a human donor who had recovered from COVID-19.

The rearrangement joins TRBV7-2 to TRBJ1-6; D unresolved. The V end lost 5 bases, the J end lost 8 bases, and 16 bases lay between the germline ends. Per the germline V gene, CDR1 is SGHTA and CDR2 is FQGNSA. The CDR3 is 15 residues long. CDR3 protein: CASSPQVGIDSPLHF. The CDR3, as DNA: TGTGCCAGCAGCCCCCAAGTAGGGATCGATTCACCCCTCCACTTT.

This clonotype was counted only a few times. V is TRBV6-5 and J is TRBJ1-6, with D uncertain. There are 14 residues in the CDR3. Germline lookup yields CDR1 MNHEY and CDR2 SVGAGI. Trimming took 4 bases from V and 10 from J, leaving 14 bases between them. This chain's CDR3 is CASSSWAPGSPLHF. CDR3 in DNA: TGTGCCAGCAGTTCCTGGGCCCCCGGCTCACCCCTCCACTTT.

In its sample, this clonotype was seen a few times. The chain couples TRBV7-3 to TRBJ2-2, with 7 bases identical to TRBD2. In germline, CDR1 is SGHTA, CDR2 FQGTGA. CDR3 size: 15 residues. The V and J ends lost 5 bases and 7 bases, in that order; junction bases with no gene match: 10. This chain's CDR3 is CASSLEVGGSGELFF. In DNA, the CDR3 is TGTGCCAGCAGCCTCGAGGTCGGCGGGAGCGGGGAGCTGTTTTTT.

The CDR3 DNA is TGTGCCAGCCGTGTCGCGTACTATGGCTACACCTTC. It encodes CASRVAYYGYTF. The chain joins TRBV28 to TRBJ1-2; D gene uncertain. Germline V gene lookup returns CDR1 MDHEN and CDR2 SYDVKM. The CDR3 is 12 residues long. V was clipped by 8 bases and J by 3 bases, with 10 bases between them.

The chain links TRBV10-2 to TRBJ2-1; D may be TRBD2 (6 bases). CDR3 length: 16 amino acids. Germline assignment: CDR1 WSHSY and CDR2 SAAADI. Trimming shortened V by 7 bases and J by 8 bases, and 24 bases separated the two germline ends. DNA of the CDR3: TGCGCCAGCATACGATCTGACCGGGACTTCCTCCATGAGCAGTTCTTC. It is translated as CASIRSDRDFLHEQFF.

This chain joins TRBV5-1 and TRBJ1-2; D ambiguous. CDR1 and CDR2 from the germline V gene are SGHRS and YFSETQ. This CDR3 has 13 amino acids. The V end lost 0 bases, the J end lost 5 bases, and 8 bases lay between the germline ends. The CDR3 DNA reads TGCGCCAGCAGCTTGGGGGAGCGTTATGGCTACACCTTC. Amino acids: CASSLGERYGYTF.

The chain recombines TRBV5-1 with TRBJ1-2, with TRBD1 as a possible D gene (5 bases). The CDR3 totals 14 residues. Per germline, CDR1 SGHRS and CDR2 YFSETQ. Trimming took 4 bases from V and 8 from J, leaving 18 bases between them. CDR3 sequence reads: CASSPAGGRLGYTF. The CDR3 nucleotides read TGCGCCAGCAGCCCGGCGGGGGGTAGGTTGGGCTACACCTTC.

V gene TRBV29-1 combines with J gene TRBJ1-1; a possible D gene is TRBD1 (5 bases). The CDR3 is 13 amino acids. V was clipped by 1 base and J by 3 bases, with 9 bases between them. Germline CDR1 is SQVTM and CDR2 is ANQGSEA. The DNA for the CDR3 is TGCAGCGTTGAAGCCTCGACAGACACTGAAGCTTTCTTT. The encoded protein is CSVEASTDTEAFF.

Only a few counts were recorded for this clonotype. The chain uses TRBV5-5 and TRBJ1-2; the D gene is possibly TRBD1 (5 bases). CDR1 and CDR2 from the germline V gene are SGHKS and YYEKEE (reference sequence). V gave up 5 bases and J gave up 4 bases, with 12 bases separating them. The length of the CDR3 is 13 residues. The CDR3 is CASSSGYVYGYTF. The CDR3 nucleotides read TGTGCCAGCAGTTCAGGGTACGTCTATGGCTACACCTTC. Full variable domain (rest looked up from reference TRBV5-5 and TRBJ1-2): DAGVTQSPTHLIKTRGQQVTLRCSPISGHKSVSWYQQVLGQGPQFIFQYYEKEERGRGNFPDRFSARQFPNYSSELNVNALLLGDSALYLCASSSGYVYGYTFGSGTRLTVV.

The chain has TRBV4-1 and TRBJ2-7, with 10 bases lining up with TRBD2. V shed 4 bases and J 4 bases; nucleotides not matched to a gene: 19. Germline values: CDR1 MGHRA, CDR2 YSYEKL. The CDR3 extends over 19 amino acids. For the CDR3, the DNA is TGCGCCAGCAGCCTTCCGACACCCGCGCCTAGCGGGAGTTGGTACGAGCAGTACTTC. This gives the protein CASSLPTPAPSGSWYEQYF.

J is TRBJ2-7 and V is TRBV12-3 or TRBV12-4; perhaps TRBD2 as D (6 bases). The length of the CDR3 is 15 residues. The V end was cut by 3 bases, the J end by 2 bases, with 14 bases between. The CDR3 sequence: CASSLGGWAAYEQYF. The CDR3 bases are TGTGCCAGCAGTTTGGGGGGATGGGCGGCCTACGAGCAGTACTTC.

The chain combines TRBV12-3 or TRBV12-4 with TRBJ2-5; D possibly matches TRBD1 or TRBD2 (5 bases each). This CDR3 contains 17 residues. The ends were cut back, 4 bases at V and 4 bases at J, with 22 bases in the middle. The CDR3 here is CASSYIPTGPAGETQYF. The DNA for the CDR3 is TGTGCCAGCAGTTACATCCCTACGGGGCCCGCGGGAGAGACCCAGTACTTC.

The V gene is TRBV24-1, the J gene TRBJ1-1; no definite D call. Germline lookup yields CDR1 KGHDR and CDR2 SFDVKD. The V and J ends lost 2 bases and 3 bases respectively, with 12 bases between them. This CDR3 is 15 amino acids long. The CDR3 protein is CATSDSTSGHTEAFF. For the CDR3, the DNA is TGTGCCACCAGTGATTCAACCAGCGGTCACACTGAAGCTTTCTTT.

This chain uses TRBV27 with TRBJ2-2; D perhaps matches TRBD1 (6 bases). V gave up 3 bases and J gave up 5 bases, with 13 bases separating them. Germline CDR1 reads MNHEY; CDR2 reads SMNVEV (reference sequence). The CDR3 runs to 15 residues. The chain's CDR3 is CASSFEQGRTGELFF. The CDR3 DNA reads as TGTGCCAGCAGTTTCGAACAGGGACGTACCGGGGAGCTGTTTTTT.

The gene calls are TRBV6-1 and TRBJ2-7, with TRBD1 as a possible D gene (6 bases). Trimming cost V 0 bases and J 0 bases, with 15 bases left between them. CDR3 length: 17 residues. The V gene's germline CDR1 is MNHNS and CDR2 SASEGT. CDR3 coding DNA: TGTGCCAGCAGTGAAGCGCCGACAGGAGCCTTCTCCTACGAGCAGTACTTC. This gives the protein CASSEAPTGAFSYEQYF.

V gene TRBV24-1 combines with J gene TRBJ2-1, with D unresolved. Germline CDR1 is KGHDR and CDR2 is SFDVKD. V lost 7 bases and J 2 bases, leaving 14 bases between the germline ends. This CDR3 comprises 15 residues. Here the CDR3 DNA reads TGTGCCACCAGGGCCTCAGACGGTACCTACAATGAGCAGTTCTTC. Its protein is CATRASDGTYNEQFF.

This clonotype has only a few counts. The chain combines TRBV19 with TRBJ1-1, with D possibly TRBD1 on 6 matching bases. CDR3 length equals 18 residues. Trimming took off 5 bases at V and 0 bases at J, with 22 bases between the two ends. CDR1 and CDR2 (germline): LNHDA, SQIVND (reference sequence). The CDR3 loop is CASSSPGGPAMVNTEAFF. Written as DNA, the CDR3 is TGTGCCAGTAGTTCTCCTGGGGGGCCAGCGATGGTGAACACTGAAGCTTTCTTT.

This rearrangement joins TRBV5-1 to TRBJ2-1, with D maybe TRBD1 (6 bases). Per the germline V gene, CDR1 is SGHRS and CDR2 is YFSETQ. V gave up 2 bases and J gave up 1 base, with 16 bases separating them. This CDR3 contains 17 residues. CDR3 residues: CASSLLFRGTSYNEQFF. As DNA, the CDR3 is TGCGCCAGCAGCTTATTATTCAGGGGCACATCCTACAATGAGCAGTTCTTC. The entire variable domain, with the rest obtained from reference TRBV5-1 and TRBJ2-1, is as follows: KAGVTQTPRYLIKTRGQQVTLSCSPISGHRSVSWYQQTPGQGLQFLFEYFSETQRNKGNFPGRFSGRQFSNSRSEMNVSTLELGDSALYLCASSLLFRGTSYNEQFFGPGTRLTVL.

This clonotype was detected only once. This chain links TRBV6-1 with TRBJ2-5; the D gene is possibly TRBD1 (5 bases). The CDR3 is 12 amino acids. CDR1 MNHNS and CDR2 SASEGT come from the germline V gene. V dropped 4 bases and J dropped 4 bases, with 7 bases sitting between them. The chain's CDR3 is CASSGGRETQYF. CDR3 nucleotides: TGTGCCAGCAGTGGGGGCCGAGAGACCCAGTACTTC.

The chain carries TRBV18 and TRBJ2-5; D gene ambiguous. CDR1 and CDR2 from the germline V gene are KGHSH and LQKENI. The CDR3 totals 13 residues. The germline V and J ends were trimmed by 3 bases and 3 bases, with 8 bases remaining between them. CDR3: CASSPFDEETQYF. For the CDR3, the DNA is TGTGCCAGCTCACCGTTCGATGAAGAGACCCAGTACTTC.

The rearrangement links TRBV5-1 to TRBJ1-6, with 8 bases fitting TRBD1. The CDR3 is made up of 14 amino acids. CDR1 is SGHRS, CDR2 YFSETQ, per germline. V dropped 5 bases and J dropped 10; count of bases not matched to a gene: 8. CDR3 nucleotide sequence: TGCGCCAGCAGGATACAGGGGGATGGCTCACCCCTCCACTTT. It encodes CASRIQGDGSPLHF.

In this sample, this clonotype turned up a few times. This chain connects TRBV7-2 to TRBJ1-5, with D unclear. The germline V and J ends were trimmed by 1 base and 4 bases, with 20 bases remaining between them. The germline V gene has CDR1 SGHTA and CDR2 FQGNSA. This CDR3 comprises 18 residues. This chain's CDR3 is CASSLDLGWPYRNQPQHF. CDR3 bases: TGTGCCAGCAGCTTAGATTTAGGTTGGCCCTATAGAAATCAGCCCCAGCATTTT.

This clonotype has more than one count but fewer than ten. This rearrangement joins TRBV7-6 to TRBJ2-7, with 12 bases matching TRBD1. Germline CDR1 and CDR2: SGHVS and FNYEAQ. J was trimmed by 6 bases and V by 1 base; bases with no gene match: 4. The CDR3 extends over 15 amino acids. Written as DNA, the CDR3 is TGTGCCAGCAGCTTAGGGTGGGACAGGGGGCCCGAGCAGTACTTC. This sequence encodes CASSLGWDRGPEQYF.

This clonotype was detected a few times. The CDR3 DNA follows: TGCAGTGCTAGACCACCTACAGGGAGGAACACTGAAGCTTTCTTT. It encodes CSARPPTGRNTEAFF. The chain employs TRBV20-1 and TRBJ1-1; tentatively, D is TRBD1 (6 bases). The CDR3 consists of 15 residues. The ends were cut back, 2 bases at V and 1 base at J, with 14 bases in the middle. Germline V CDR1 and CDR2: DFQATT, SNEGSKA (reference sequence).

The rearrangement joins TRBV20-1 to TRBJ2-7, with 7 bases matching TRBD2. Germline V gene data show CDR1 as DFQATT and CDR2 as SNEGSKA (reference sequence). Trimming at V came to 6 bases and at J to 3 bases, leaving 8 bases not matched to a gene. The CDR3 covers 13 residues. CDR3: CSAGGRIGYEQYF. CDR3 DNA: TGCAGTGCGGGCGGGAGAATAGGCTACGAGCAGTACTTC.

The chain has TRBV12-3 or TRBV12-4 and TRBJ1-5, with D possibly TRBD1 on 6 matching bases. The CDR3 spans 15 residues. V dropped 3 bases and J dropped 1 base, with 10 bases sitting between them. The CDR3 is CASSFRGSSNQPQHF. The CDR3 DNA reads TGTGCCAGCAGTTTTAGGGGGTCAAGCAATCAGCCCCAGCATTTT.

This clonotype was detected a few times. The chain combines TRBV20-1 with TRBJ1-2; 10 bases are a match to TRBD1. The length of the CDR3 is 13 residues. Germline assignment: CDR1 DFQATT and CDR2 SNEGSKA (reference sequence). CDR3 nucleotides: TGCACAACCCGCGACAGGGGGCATGATGGCTACACCTTC. Translated: CTTRDRGHDGYTF.

This clonotype was recorded a few times. The V and J genes are TRBV6-2 or TRBV6-3 and TRBJ2-5, with 9 positions matching TRBD1. CDR1 and CDR2 (germline): MNHEY, SVGEGT. Unmatched junction bases numbered 7, after V lost 2 bases and J lost 3 bases. CDR3 size: 16 residues. The CDR3 region has the DNA TGTGCCAGCAGTTACACACCGGGACAGGGTGAAGAGACCCAGTACTTC. Amino acid sequence: CASSYTPGQGEETQYF.

This clonotype was counted only a few times. The genes are TRBV7-9 and TRBJ2-7, with 7 bases fitting TRBD1. V shed 5 bases and J 0 bases; nucleotides not matched to a gene: 7. CDR3 length: 15 amino acids. Per the germline V gene, CDR1 is SEHNR and CDR2 is FQNEAQ (reference sequence). The DNA for the CDR3 is TGTGCCAGCAGCCTCGGACAGGCCAGCTCCTACGAGCAGTACTTC. This codes for CASSLGQASSYEQYF.

This clonotype was recorded only once. The gene calls are TRBV24-1 and TRBJ2-1; D gene unclear. With 1 base removed from V and 6 bases from J, the gap between germline ends came to 9 bases. In germline, CDR1 is KGHDR, CDR2 SFDVKD. This CDR3 has 14 residues. CDR3 sequence: CATSDFSRINEQFF. For the CDR3, the DNA is TGTGCCACCAGTGATTTTTCGCGGATCAATGAGCAGTTCTTC.